This TCR beta chain was profiled in a study of T cell changes during pregnancy in multiple sclerosis. Trimming removed 2 bases from V and 4 bases from J, with 9 bases in between. CDR1 and CDR2 from the germline V gene are SGHTA and FQGNSA. CDR3 size: 14 residues. TCRdb's table, derived via immunoSEQ multiplex PCR, lists solely in-frame clones and lacks some. The sample has fewer than 90,000 clones, 80% to 95% seen once. The material was peripheral blood, obtained in the first trimester of pregnancy. The rearrangement uses TRBV7-2 and TRBJ2-1; possibly TRBD2 for D (6 bases). The sequence came from a female donor with multiple sclerosis, enrolled in a pregnancy study. The CDR3 coding sequence is TGTGCCAGCAGCTTAAGGGACTTTTACAATGAGCAGTTCTTC. Protein sequence: CASSLRDFYNEQFF.